One and the same sample provided the 16 T cell receptor beta chains below, sequenced in a study of PD-1 blockade in classical Hodgkin lymphoma. Relapse after autologous stem cell transplantation occurred in every patient, and brentuximab vedotin exposure varied. Generated by immunoSEQ multiplex PCR, the TCRdb table keeps only in-frame clones and is missing some. The sample shows more than 30,000 clones, roughly 80% of them seen only once. This sample comprised peripheral blood mononuclear cells (PBMCs), obtained at baseline. These receptors all stem from a human donor with classical Hodgkin lymphoma.

This clone turned up a few times. The chain combines TRBV21-1 with TRBJ1-1; the listed D gene, TRBD1, was not tested against the DNA. TRBV21-1 is annotated as a pseudogene. CDR3 size: 12 residues. The chain's CDR3 is CASSPGETEAFF. CDR3 nucleotides: TGTGCCAGCAGTCCAGGGGAGACTGAAGCTTTCTTT.

The rearrangement links TRBV2 to TRBJ2-5, with D uncertain. The CDR3 length is 11 residues. The germline V gene has CDR1 SNHLY and CDR2 FYNNEI. Trimming left V 4 bases short and J 4 bases short, with 4 bases between. CDR3 region: CASSVRETQYF. The CDR3 DNA is TGTGCCAGCAGTGTACGAGAGACCCAGTACTTC. The variable domain in full, completed from reference TRBV2 and TRBJ2-5, reads EPEVTQTPSHQVTQMGQEVILRCVPISNHLYFYWYRQILGQKVEFLVSFYNNEISEKSEIFDDQFSVERPDGSNFTLKIRSTKLEDSAMYFCASSVRETQYFGPGTRLLVL.

The rearrangement uses TRBV30 and TRBJ1-5; D remains ambiguous. This CDR3 comprises 14 residues. Trimming pared 1 base from V and 3 bases from J, leaving 10 bases between. Germline lookup yields CDR1 GTSNPN and CDR2 SVGIG (reference sequence). CDR3 DNA: TGTGCCTGGAGTGGGAAAACAAACAATCAGCCCCAGCATTTT. Translated: CAWSGKTNNQPQHF.

The J gene is TRBJ1-3, the V gene TRBV18, with no clear D. Per germline, CDR1 KGHSH and CDR2 LQKENI. Deletions cut 2 bases from V and 0 bases from J, with 11 bases between. This CDR3 spans 16 amino acids. The CDR3 here is CASSPLPPSSGNTIYF. CDR3 bases: TGTGCCAGCTCACCATTACCGCCGAGCTCTGGAAACACCATATATTTT.

V and J are TRBV28 and TRBJ2-2; D might be TRBD2 (5 bases). The CDR3 is 16 amino acids. V dropped 3 bases and J dropped 2 bases, with 13 bases sitting between them. The germline V gene has CDR1 MDHEN and CDR2 SYDVKM. CDR3 in amino acids: CASSFKSGFNTGELFF. The CDR3 nucleotides are TGTGCCAGCAGTTTTAAATCGGGGTTTAACACCGGGGAGCTGTTTTTT. Full variable domain (rest looked up from reference TRBV28 and TRBJ2-2): DVKVTQSSRYLVKRTGEKVFLECVQDMDHENMFWYRQDPGLGLRLIYFSYDVKMKEKGDIPEGYSVSREKKERFSLILESASTNQTSMYLCASSFKSGFNTGELFFGEGSRLTVL.

The chain's CDR3 is CASSLRGGGTVLTF. The CDR3 bases are TGTGCCAGCAGTCTCAGGGGCGGGGGTACCGTCCTGACTTTC. The J gene is TRBJ2-6, the V gene TRBV27; a weak D match, TRBD2 (7 bases). CDR1 and CDR2 (germline): MNHEY, SMNVEV (reference sequence). V lost 5 bases to trimming and J lost 12 bases, with 17 bases between them. CDR3 length: 14 amino acids.

J is TRBJ1-2 and V is TRBV12-5; TRBD1 matches at 8 bases. This CDR3 has 15 amino acids. The germline gives CDR1 LGHNT, CDR2 FRNRAP. V trimming: 1 base; J trimming: 3 bases; junction bases outside the gene matches: 4. CDR3 nucleotide sequence: TGTGCTAGTGGTTTGGGCGACAGGGGTGACTATGGCTACACCTTC. Amino acid sequence: CASGLGDRGDYGYTF.

This chain links TRBV13 with TRBJ1-2, with 12 bases identical to TRBD1. Germline trimming cut 4 bases from V and 4 bases from J; bases unmatched to any gene: 4. This CDR3 region has 15 residues. Germline V CDR1 and CDR2: PRHDT, FYEKMQ (reference sequence). The CDR3 coding sequence is TGTGCCAGCAGCTCACCGGGACAGGGGGCCTATGGCTACACCTTC. Protein sequence: CASSSPGQGAYGYTF. The full variable domain, with the rest looked up from reference TRBV13 and TRBJ1-2, is AAGVIQSPRHLIKEKRETATLKCYPIPRHDTVYWYQQGPGQDPQFLISFYEKMQSDKGSIPDRFSAQQFSDYHSELNMSSLELGDSALYFCASSSPGQGAYGYTFGSGTRLTVV.

This sequence joins TRBV25-1 and TRBJ2-3, with 7 positions matching TRBD2. The J segment lost 1 base and the V segment lost 6 bases, leaving 1 base of the junction unmatched. The germline CDR1 and CDR2 sequences are MGHDK and SYGVNS. The CDR3 sequence is 13 residues long. In DNA form, the CDR3 reads TGTGCCAGCAGAAGCGGGGGCACAGATACGCAGTATTTT. Translated, it gives CASRSGGTDTQYF.

This clone came up a few times. The rearrangement links TRBV10-3 to TRBJ1-1, with a weak D call TRBD1 (6 bases). The V gene's germline CDR1 is ENHRY and CDR2 SYGVKD. V was trimmed by 10 bases and J by 7 bases, leaving 13 bases between them. The CDR3 spans 11 residues. This chain's CDR3 is CATNNRDEAFF. In DNA, the CDR3 is TGTGCCACCAATAACAGGGATGAAGCTTTCTTT.

This rearrangement joins TRBV13 to TRBJ1-1, with no clear D. From germline, CDR1 is PRHDT and CDR2 FYEKMQ (reference sequence). Trimming left V 2 bases short and J 1 base short, with 14 bases between. This CDR3 has 16 residues. In DNA, the CDR3 is TGTGCCAGCAGCTTATGGGCAGCCCCTCGGAACACTGAAGCTTTCTTT. Encoded protein: CASSLWAAPRNTEAFF.

The rearrangement uses TRBV7-9 and TRBJ2-2; TRBD2 agrees at 8 bases. There are 17 residues in the CDR3. J was trimmed by 4 bases and V by 1 base; bases with no gene match: 8. Looked up from germline, CDR1 is SEHNR and CDR2 is FQNEAQ (reference sequence). CDR3 residues: CASSLGPSGLLTGELFF. The CDR3 DNA reads TGTGCCAGCAGCTTAGGGCCTAGCGGGCTACTCACCGGGGAGCTGTTTTTT.

This clone appeared once. A much more abundant neighbour one base away suggests this may be a read error. This chain links TRBV5-1 with TRBJ2-1; no firm D call. The germline CDR1 and CDR2 sequences are SGHRS and YFSETQ. The CDR3 consists of 16 residues. Trimming left V 4 bases short and J 2 bases short, with 16 bases between. The CDR3 DNA reads as TGCGCCAGCAGCCCCCCCCATCCGGACGCCTACAATGAGCAGTTCTTC. Translating it yields CASSPPHPDAYNEQFF.

This clone showed up just a few times. The CDR3 is CASSAGTFYGYTF. The CDR3 DNA is TGTGCCAGCAGTGCCGGGACTTTCTATGGCTACACCTTC. The chain employs TRBV2 and TRBJ1-2; tentative D call: TRBD1 (5 bases). This CDR3 comprises 13 residues. Germline loops: CDR1 SNHLY, CDR2 FYNNEI. V lost 4 bases to trimming and J lost 4 bases, with 10 bases between them.

This chain joins TRBV6-6 and TRBJ1-2; the D is unclear. CDR3 size: 15 residues. Germline loops: CDR1 MNHNY, CDR2 SVGAGI (reference sequence). V lost 2 bases and J 4 bases, leaving 14 bases between the germline ends. In nucleotides, the CDR3 is TGTGCCAGCAGTTACCGGTCTCCCCTTAGCTATGGCTACACCTTC. Protein product: CASSYRSPLSYGYTF.

J is TRBJ1-1 and V is TRBV19, with D possibly being TRBD1 (5 bases). In germline, CDR1 is LNHDA, CDR2 SQIVND (reference sequence). V was cut by 1 base and J by 5 bases, with 11 bases left in between. This CDR3 comprises 14 residues. CDR3 loop: CASSIVQGGTEAFF. The DNA for the CDR3 is TGTGCCAGTAGTATAGTTCAGGGTGGAACTGAAGCTTTCTTT.